One TCR beta chain is described in this entry. The antigen is undetermined. These data are taken from a study of cytomegalovirus exposure and HLA in healthy donors. For the study at large: Membership in the Caucasian-associated ancestry cluster was found for 81% of almost 400 genotyped donors. Findings and limits, study-wide: Apparent HLA restriction characterized most CMV-associated TCR beta chains in a later analysis.

The CDR3 length is 15 residues. In germline, CDR1 is LGHNA, CDR2 YNFKEQ. The trim removed 4 bases at V and 9 bases at J, leaving 8 bases unmatched. PCR employed 60 Vbeta and 13 Jbeta primers. Assay: immunoSEQ multiplex PCR; the TCRdb copy retains only in-frame clones and omits some. The data hold 35,000 to 50,000 clones, with around 50% observed a single time. J is TRBJ2-3 and V is TRBV4-2; the match to TRBD2 covers 12 bases. The sample was PBMCs. The source is a human donor in good health. This chain's CDR3 is CASSPLAGGERTQYF. As DNA, the CDR3 is TGTGCCAGCAGCCCACTAGCGGGGGGAGAACGGACGCAGTATTTT.